This T cell receptor beta chain was found in a study of blood T cell repertoires in COVID-19 (dated by TCRdb to 2018 to 2020). About the study as a whole: Collaborator samples came from the United States, Italy and Spain and covered acute and convalescent phases of COVID-19. The material from the prospective study consisted of cDNA or gDNA derived from T cells, B-cell-depleted T cells, or PBMCs. Deeply sampled blood TCRbeta repertoires from subjects exposed to, actively infected with, or recovered from COVID-19 were included in the dataset. The samples were drawn from the first 160 participants of the ongoing ImmuneRACE study and from 950 to 1,500 subjects provided by 6 global collaborators. A de-identified subject ID, COVID-19 status, age in years and sex were almost always included in the sample metadata. The repertoires were released in a freely available public database intended as a resource for research on the immune response to SARS-CoV-2. Where HLA class I and class II types were available, the types were taken from metadata supplied by the sample provider, not from assay-based typing.

The collaborating institutions used their own protocols to collect whole blood in K2EDTA tubes. For TCRbeta analysis, collaborators shipped samples as frozen whole blood, isolated PBMCs, or DNA extracted from either of those sample types. What the research found in general, with its limitations: Clinical and demographic metadata were provided uncurated, with the amount varying by source and participant.

TCRbeta CDR3 regions were amplified from genomic DNA by means of the immunoSEQ Assay, a bias-controlled multiplex PCR. Turning to the authors' computational methods: The number of nucleated cells in each sample was estimated by amplification of reference gene primers within the assay. Sequence reads were collapsed and filtered to measure the absolute abundance of every unique TCRbeta CDR3 rearrangement. Productive Simpson clonality was computed per sample as the square root of Simpson's diversity index over productive rearrangements. TCRdb's version of the immuneACCESS table is confined to in-frame rearrangements and falls short of the full clone set. An unresolved V gene accounts for under half of the shortfall where checked; the remainder is of unknown origin. That table supplies the V and J calls and clone size; D and trimming were determined from the DNA. This sample has about 100,000 clones in its table, and 86% of those were observed once. Over 1.5% of the sample comes from the top ten.

A word on this clone: Its antigen target is currently unknown. Base-call qualities are not available, and no considerably larger clone is one nucleotide away.

Input material: peripheral blood. The TCR sequence derives from a man at least 80 years old with acute or convalescent COVID-19.

The CDR3 here reads CASSLVNSGGRAFF. The nucleotide sequence is given as TGTGCCAGCAGCTTAGTTAATTCGGGGGGTAGAGCTTTCTTT. The sequence links TRBV7-9 to TRBJ1-1; a weak D assignment points to TRBD1 (5 bases agree). Including cysteine and phenylalanine, the CDR3 has 14 amino acids. This entry keeps only the CDR3 DNA: 42 bases, framed from base 1. CDR1 SEHNR and CDR2 FQNEAQ were looked up in the germline V gene (reference sequence). V is pared back by 1 base and J by 10 bases, with 16 bases lying between the germline termini.